Sequencing of this TCR beta chain was carried out in a study of graft-versus-host responses after intestinal transplantation. Study at large: Multivisceral, liver-intestinal, or isolated intestinal transplants were performed in recipients. Following induction with anti-thymocyte globulin, all recipients were given tacrolimus and steroids for three to four years.

For this clone: The antigen remains undetermined.

Libraries were prepared by immunoSEQ multiplex PCR; TCRdb keeps only in-frame clonotypes and omits some of them. The sample yields 65,000 to 90,000 clones, about 90% seen once. Study-level results: Elevated graft-versus-host to host-versus-graft clonal ratios in allografts were recorded for patients with graft-donor T cell macrochimerism. Early post-transplant HvG declines were associated with peak circulating GvH clone levels.

Sequenced here: unstimulated CD8+ T cells sorted from spleen or lymph node cells, sampled before intestinal transplant. The source of this sequence is a human donor who received an intestinal transplant.

The CDR3 DNA reads as TGCGCCAGCAGCCCTAGCGGGGCACCCTACGAGCAGTACTTC. Its translation: CASSPSGAPYEQYF. This rearrangement joins TRBV4-1 to TRBJ2-7, with 9 bases lining up with TRBD2. The germline CDR1 and CDR2 sequences are MGHRA and YSYEKL. The CDR3 loop spans 14 amino acids. Trimming removed 4 bases from V and 2 bases from J; junction bases left unmatched: 3.